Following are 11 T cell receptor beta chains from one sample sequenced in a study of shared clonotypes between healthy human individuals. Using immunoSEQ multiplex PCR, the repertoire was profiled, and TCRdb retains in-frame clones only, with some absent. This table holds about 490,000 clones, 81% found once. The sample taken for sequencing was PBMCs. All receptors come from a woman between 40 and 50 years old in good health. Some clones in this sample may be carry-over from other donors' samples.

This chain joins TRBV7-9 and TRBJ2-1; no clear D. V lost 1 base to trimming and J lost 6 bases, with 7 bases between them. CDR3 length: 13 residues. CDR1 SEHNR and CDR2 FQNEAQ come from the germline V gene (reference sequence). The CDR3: CASSLGRSNEQFF. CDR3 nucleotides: TGTGCCAGCAGCTTAGGCAGGTCCAATGAGCAGTTCTTC.

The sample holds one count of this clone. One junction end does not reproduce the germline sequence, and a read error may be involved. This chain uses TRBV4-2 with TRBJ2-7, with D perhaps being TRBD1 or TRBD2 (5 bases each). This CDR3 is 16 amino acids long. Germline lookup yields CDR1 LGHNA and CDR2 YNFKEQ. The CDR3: CASSQESSTGTTELYF. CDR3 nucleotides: TGTGCCAGCAGCCAAGAGAGTTCCACCGGGACCACCGAGCTGTACTTC.

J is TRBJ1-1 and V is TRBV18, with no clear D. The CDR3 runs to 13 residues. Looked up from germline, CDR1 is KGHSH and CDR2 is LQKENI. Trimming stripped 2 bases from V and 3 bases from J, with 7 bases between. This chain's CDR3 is CASSPNADTEAFF. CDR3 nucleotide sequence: TGTGCCAGCTCACCAAACGCCGACACTGAAGCTTTCTTT.

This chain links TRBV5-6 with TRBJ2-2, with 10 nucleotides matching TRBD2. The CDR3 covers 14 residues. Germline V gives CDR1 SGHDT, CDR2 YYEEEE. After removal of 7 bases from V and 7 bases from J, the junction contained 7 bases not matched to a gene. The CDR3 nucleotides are TGTGCCAGCTGGGCTAGCGGGAGTGGCGGGGAGCTGTTTTTT. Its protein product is CASWASGSGGELFF.

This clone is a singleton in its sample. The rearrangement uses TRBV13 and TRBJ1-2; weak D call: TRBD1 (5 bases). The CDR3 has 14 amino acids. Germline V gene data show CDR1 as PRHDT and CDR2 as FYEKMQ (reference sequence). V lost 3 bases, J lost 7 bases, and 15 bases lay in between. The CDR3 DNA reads TGTGCCAGCAGCTTTACAGGCCGGGTCCCTGGCTACACCTTC. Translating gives CASSFTGRVPGYTF.

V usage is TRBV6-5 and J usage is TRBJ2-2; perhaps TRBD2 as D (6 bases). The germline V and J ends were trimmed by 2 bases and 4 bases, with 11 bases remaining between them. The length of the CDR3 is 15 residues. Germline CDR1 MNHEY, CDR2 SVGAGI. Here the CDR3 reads CASSYRLVRTGELFF. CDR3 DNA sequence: TGTGCCAGCAGTTACCGACTAGTCCGCACCGGGGAGCTGTTTTTT.

CDR3 in amino acids: CASRTGTGETQYF. Here the CDR3 DNA reads TGTGCCAGCAGAACCGGGACCGGGGAGACCCAGTACTTC. The chain is built from TRBV6-1 and TRBJ2-5, with D perhaps given as TRBD1 or TRBD2 (5 bases each). With 6 bases removed from V and 5 bases from J, the gap between germline ends came to 13 bases. The germline gives CDR1 MNHNS, CDR2 SASEGT. CDR3 length equals 13 residues.

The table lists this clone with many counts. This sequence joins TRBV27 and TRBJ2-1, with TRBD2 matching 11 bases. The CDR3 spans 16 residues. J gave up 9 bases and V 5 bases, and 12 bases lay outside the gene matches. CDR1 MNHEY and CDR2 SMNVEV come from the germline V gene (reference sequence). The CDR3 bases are TGTGCCAGCAGTCCCTGGCTAGCGGGAGGATATAGTGAGCAGTTCTTC. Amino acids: CASSPWLAGGYSEQFF.

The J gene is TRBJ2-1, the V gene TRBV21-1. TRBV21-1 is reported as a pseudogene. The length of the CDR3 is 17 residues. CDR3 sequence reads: CASSNNQPGTVQFEQFF. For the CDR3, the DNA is TGTGCCAGCAGCAACAATCAGCCCGGGACGGTACAATTTGAGCAGTTCTTC.

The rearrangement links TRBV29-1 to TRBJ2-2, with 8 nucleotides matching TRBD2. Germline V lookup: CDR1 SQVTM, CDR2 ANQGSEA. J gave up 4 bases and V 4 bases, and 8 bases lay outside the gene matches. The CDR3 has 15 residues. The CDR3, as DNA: TGCAGCGTTGCGGGGGGGGCTTCGGCCACCGGGGAGCTGTTTTTT. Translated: CSVAGGASATGELFF.

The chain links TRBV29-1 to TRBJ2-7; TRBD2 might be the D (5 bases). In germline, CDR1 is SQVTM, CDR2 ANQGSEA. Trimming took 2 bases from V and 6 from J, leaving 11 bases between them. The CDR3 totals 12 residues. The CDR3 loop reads CSVELPGSEQYF. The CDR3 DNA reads TGCAGCGTTGAACTTCCGGGGAGCGAGCAGTACTTC.